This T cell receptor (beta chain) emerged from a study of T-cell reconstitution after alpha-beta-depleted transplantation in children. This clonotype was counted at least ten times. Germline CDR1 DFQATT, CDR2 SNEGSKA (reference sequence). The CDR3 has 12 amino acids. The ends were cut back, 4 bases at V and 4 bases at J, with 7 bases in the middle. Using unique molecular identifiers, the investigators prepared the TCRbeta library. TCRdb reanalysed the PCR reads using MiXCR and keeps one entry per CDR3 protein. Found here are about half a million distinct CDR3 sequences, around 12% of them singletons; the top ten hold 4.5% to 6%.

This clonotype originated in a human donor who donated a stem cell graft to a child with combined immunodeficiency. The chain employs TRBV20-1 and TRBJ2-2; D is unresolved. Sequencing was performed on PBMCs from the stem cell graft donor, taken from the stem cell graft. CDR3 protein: CSAKQITGELFF. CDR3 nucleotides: TGCAGTGCTAAACAGATCACCGGGGAGCTGTTTTTT.